This TCR beta chain was documented in a study of blood T cell repertoires in COVID-19. Study-wide context: Symptom resolution, clearance, or two negative PCRs marked donors in Cohort 3 as recovered. The analysed material was cDNA or gDNA that came from T cells, B-cell-depleted T cells, or PBMCs.

Authors' methods: Estimation of nucleated cell counts was performed using reference gene primer amplification. Profiling relied on immunoSEQ multiplex PCR, and the TCRdb table lists in-frame clones only, not all of them. V and J calls and clone size are those listed in that table; D and trimming were worked out from the DNA. In the table there are approximately 170,000 clones, about 80% of which are singletons. The germline V gene encodes CDR1 SGHTA and CDR2 FQGTGA. The length of the CDR3 is 16 residues. Trimming cost V 5 bases and J 3 bases, with 17 bases left between them. Which cohort a participant joined came from the clinical history participants gave. This clone was detected once.

The chain carries TRBV7-3 and TRBJ2-1; a weak D match, TRBD2 (6 bases). The sequence came from a woman in her 70s in a cohort exposed to, infected with or recovered from COVID-19 (not recorded which). The sample taken for sequencing was PBMCs or T cells enriched from blood (not recorded which). In DNA form, the CDR3 reads TGTGCCAGCAGCGACATAGGGACTCGATACTACAATGAGCAGTTCTTC. This translates into CASSDIGTRYYNEQFF.